This record concerns one T cell receptor (beta chain) sequence. The sample comes from a study of T cell responses to AZD1222 COVID-19 vaccine. Across the whole study: Second-dose intervals near 4 or 12 weeks were combined.

Trimming took off 2 bases at V and 2 bases at J, with 13 bases between the two ends. Germline CDR1 reads MNHEY; CDR2 reads SVGEGT. The CDR3 totals 15 residues. The protocol was immunoSEQ multiplex PCR, while the TCRdb copy is restricted to in-frame clones and leaves out a portion. The sample lists some 96,000 clones; over 75% were seen once. The chain recombines TRBV6-2 or TRBV6-3 with TRBJ2-7; D is uncertain. The material was peripheral blood, obtained on day 0 of AZD1222 vaccination. The sequence came from an adult in good health. The CDR3 DNA sequence: TGTGCCAGCAGTTACCCCGGAACGGAGACCTACGAGCAGTACTTC. Translation gives CASSYPGTETYEQYF.